This T cell receptor (beta chain) was documented in a study of CD4 T cells in relation to SARS-CoV-2 and coronaviruses. In the study overall: Controls used an HIV-1 Nef peptide pool or no peptide.

CD4+ T cells from unexposed donors were obtained before the COVID-19 pandemic (2011-2018). Isolation of CD4+ T cells took place after less than 13 days in culture. The CDR3 spans 11 residues. V lost 2 bases and J lost 5, with 3 bases in between. Germline assignment: CDR1 SNHLY and CDR2 FYNNEI. This clone turned up a few times. Its antigen is not identified. TCRdb keeps only in-frame clones here, not all; method: immunoSEQ multiplex PCR. The table has 25,000 to 35,000 clones, less than 85% seen once; the top ten hold roughly 14%. This TCR derives from a human donor in good health. The chain employs TRBV2 and TRBJ1-2; unclear D gene. Input material: CD4+ T cells from PBMCs, cultured in vitro. The CDR3 region has the DNA TGTGCCAGCAGTGAAAGTTATGGCTACACCTTC. It translates to CASSESYGYTF.